This T cell receptor beta chain was profiled in a study of cytotoxic CD8 clonotypes in ibrutinib-treated CLL (dated by TCRdb to about 2021). Regarding the research as a whole: The cohort was composed of 11 relapsed/refractory and roughly 16 treatment-naive patients; IGHV unmutated status was identified in roughly 17 patients. Responses were partial in 24 patients and complete in 2; after median about 68 months follow-up, around 15 stayed in remission and about twelve progressed. Response samples were taken after a median of about a year on treatment, ranging from about 6 to 40 months. On average, each sample had 255,043 productive templates and tens of thousands of productive rearrangements. Longitudinal samples were available for about 30% of the roughly 90 trial participants. Cryopreserved peripheral blood mononuclear cells were obtained prior to treatment, at the time of response, and at either disease progression or sustained remission. All remission and progressive disease samples were collected while patients were still receiving ibrutinib. General findings and caveats noted by the study authors: Public clonotypes were rare and either shrank or stayed stable during treatment, and the rise in clonality at ibrutinib response reflected expansion of private clonotypes. Baseline clonality was found to be higher than that of age-matched healthy donors and was strongly correlated with circulating CD8+ T-cell counts. Lymph node repertoires were not examined, and the timing of sampling was not matched between patients in sustained remission and those whose disease progressed. At ibrutinib response clonality went up, during sustained remission it held steady, and at progression it dropped back toward baseline.

The time point label for this specimen denotes: about eleven months on ibrutinib. Roughly 1.9 micrograms of genomic DNA were extracted from cryopreserved PBMCs for TCR beta library preparation. Longitudinal blood samples from CLL patients on ibrutinib monotherapy were analyzed using high-throughput TCR beta sequencing. Patients were enrolled in a phase 2 open-label single-center ibrutinib monotherapy trial. On a MiSeq, deep resolution sequencing aimed for a depth between 1 in 1 million and 1 in 200,000 T cells, with each clonotype covered around 10x on average. The immunoSEQ hsTCRB Kit was used to generate TCR beta libraries. The study's processing was this. Data were analyzed with ImmunoSEQ Data Assistant and ImmunoSEQ Analyzer, with V, D and J genes assigned per IMGT definitions. Clonality, which ranges from 0 to 1, was calculated by subtracting the normalized Shannon entropy of productive rearrangement frequencies from one. Only overrepresented clonotypes making up at least 0.05% of each patient's repertoire were included in the public clonotype analysis. Roughly 13 repertoires from age-matched healthy donors, obtained from immuneACCESS, served as clonality controls. In TCRdb, the immuneACCESS table is reduced to in-frame sequences with V and J assigned. These tables do not hold every clone; where another copy was compared, an unresolved V gene accounts for under half, and the others remain unexplained. V and J calls and clone size are copied from that table; D and trimming were computed from the DNA. Here the sample has some 200,000 clones; more than 65% occur a single time. Roughly 6.4% of the sample is taken by the ten largest.

Regarding this clone: What antigen it recognizes has not been identified. No qualities accompany the bases; no much larger clone lies one base away.

The sequence derives from a human donor with chronic lymphocytic leukemia. The source was PBMCs, collected after 12 months of ibrutinib treatment.

For the CDR3, the sequence is CASSIGDSNEQFF. The nucleotide sequence is given as TGTGCCAGTAGTATCGGGGACAGCAATGAGCAGTTCTTC. This sequence uses TRBV19 and TRBJ2-1, and 7 junctional nucleotides match TRBD1. Trimming removed 3 bases from V and 6 bases from J; the gene matches leave 2 bases unexplained. CDR1 LNHDA and CDR2 SQIVND are derived from the germline V gene (reference sequence). There are 13 amino acids in the CDR3, from cysteine to phenylalanine inclusive. Here the CDR3 DNA is all that survives: 39 bases in frame from base 1.